A selection of T cell receptor beta chains follows, all from one sample in a study of shared clonotypes between healthy human individuals. Produced via immunoSEQ multiplex PCR; TCRdb's table is partial and in-frame only. The sample includes about 690,000 clones, 80% to 95% of them seen just once. Sequences were obtained from memory CD8+ T cells from PBMCs. These receptor sequences come from a man between 18 and 35 years old in good health. Some clones in this sample may be carry-over from other donors' samples. The CDR3 runs from the conserved cysteine through the conserved F or W. D genes are given only for firm matches. The size entry is marked missing in some rows and otherwise reads once, few, many or a size class.

CDR3aa	CDR3nt	d_gene	v_gene	j_gene	abundance
CASSWVLAGGPRDTQYF	TGCGCCAGCAGCTGGGTACTAGCGGGAGGGCCGCGAGATACGCAGTATTTT	TRBD2	TRBV5-1	TRBJ2-3	.
CASSQDTGGRGNTIYF	TGTGCCAGCAGCCAAGATACAGGGGGCCGTGGAAACACCATATATTTT	TRBD1	TRBV4-2	TRBJ1-3	.
CASWAGGNQPQHF	TGTGCCAGCTGGGCAGGGGGAAATCAGCCCCAGCATTTT	TRBD1	TRBV28	TRBJ1-5	.
CASSKAREFPDTQYF	TGTGCCAGCAGCAAAGCGCGGGAATTCCCAGATACGCAGTATTTT	.	TRBV21-1	TRBJ2-3	.
CASSDRDRGSTEAFF	TGCGCCAGCAGTGACCGGGACAGGGGTAGCACTGAAGCTTTCTTT	TRBD1	TRBV10-1	TRBJ1-1	.
CSVDTGENTEAFF	TGCAGCGTTGACACAGGGGAGAACACTGAAGCTTTCTTT	TRBD1	TRBV29-1	TRBJ1-1	few
CASSFGQGSNQPQHF	TGTGCCAGCAGCTTCGGACAGGGTAGCAATCAGCCCCAGCATTTT	TRBD1	TRBV27	TRBJ1-5	.
CASSLLSGGPYNEQFF	TGTGCCAGCAGCCTCCTGTCTGGGGGGCCCTACAATGAGCAGTTCTTC	.	TRBV7-9	TRBJ2-1	.
CASSQDWEETQYF	TGCGCCAGCAGCCAAGATTGGGAAGAGACCCAGTACTTC	.	TRBV4-3	TRBJ2-5	.
CASSPGGGWYEQYF	TGTGCCAGCAGCCCCGGTGGAGGTTGGTACGAGCAGTACTTC	.	TRBV5-6	TRBJ2-7	.
CASSLGGVAYEQYF	TGTGCCAGCAGCTTGGGGGGGGTGGCCTACGAGCAGTACTTC	.	TRBV5-8	TRBJ2-7	.
CASNPTYRVTGELFF	TGCGCCAGCAACCCTACGTACAGGGTCACCGGGGAGCTGTTTTTT	.	TRBV4-1	TRBJ2-2	.
CASSATGANTEAFF	TGTGCCAGCAGCGCAACAGGGGCGAACACTGAAGCTTTCTTT	TRBD1	TRBV7-3	TRBJ1-1	.
CASSSVDGYEQYF	TGTGCCAGCAGTTCTGTGGACGGCTACGAGCAGTACTTC	.	TRBV28	TRBJ2-7	.
CASTRPGGQNYEQYF	TGTGCCAGCACCCGACCTGGGGGACAGAATTACGAGCAGTACTTC	TRBD1	TRBV5-6	TRBJ2-7	.
CASSSPVARYGNTIYF	TGTGCCAGCAGTTCCCCCGTAGCGCGATATGGAAACACCATATATTTT	.	TRBV28	TRBJ1-3	.
CASSPAGQGGTEAFF	TGTGCCAGCAGCCCGGCGGGACAGGGAGGCACTGAAGCTTTCTTT	TRBD1	TRBV7-8	TRBJ1-1	.
CASSPGAGLGNTQYF	TGTGCCAGCAGCCCTGGGGCGGGCCTGGGGAATACGCAGTATTTT	.	TRBV9	TRBJ2-3	.
CASSQDSEYDALQGQFF	TGTGCCAGCAGCCAAGACTCCGAGTACGACGCTCTGCAAGGGCAGTTCTTC	.	TRBV14	TRBJ2-1	.
CATSRRTGPEQYF	TGTGCCACCAGCAGGAGGACAGGCCCCGAGCAGTACTTC	TRBD1	TRBV15	TRBJ2-7	.
CASSPRTGRDGYTF	TGTGCCAGTAGTCCACGGACAGGGAGAGATGGCTACACCTTC	TRBD1	TRBV19	TRBJ1-2	.
CASSHRGNTEAFF	TGTGCCAGCAGTCACAGGGGCAACACTGAAGCTTTCTTT	TRBD1	TRBV6-1	TRBJ1-1	.
CASSGRLGDYEQYF	TGTGCCAGCAGCGGGCGTTTAGGCGACTACGAGCAGTACTTC	.	TRBV11-2	TRBJ2-7	.
CASGEGLTADTQYF	TGTGCCAGCGGGGAGGGCCTAACAGCAGATACGCAGTATTTT	TRBD2	TRBV13	TRBJ2-3	once
CASSTLPYNEQFF	TGTGCCAGCAGCACACTCCCCTACAATGAGCAGTTCTTC	.	TRBV6-4	TRBJ2-1	.
CASSIYWRGPYEQYF	TGTGCCAGTAGTATCTATTGGCGGGGGCCCTACGAGCAGTACTTC	.	TRBV19	TRBJ2-7	once
CASAGQVSGNTIYF	TGTGCCAGCGCTGGACAGGTCTCTGGAAACACCATATATTTT	TRBD1	TRBV6-1	TRBJ1-3	.
CASSKYETYLYEQYF	TGTGCCAGTAGTAAGTACGAAACGTACTTGTACGAGCAGTACTTC	.	TRBV19	TRBJ2-7	.
CASSWALGAGQPQHF	TGTGCCAGTAGTTGGGCGCTCGGGGCAGGTCAGCCCCAGCATTTT	.	TRBV19	TRBJ1-5	.
CASSTHRRQGTGANVLTF	TGTGCCAGCAGCACCCACCGGAGACAGGGCACCGGGGCCAACGTCCTGACTTTC	.	TRBV21-1	TRBJ2-6	.
CTPVLWNEQFF	TGCACCCCGGTATTGTGGAATGAGCAGTTCTTC	.	TRBV20-1	TRBJ2-1	.